This TCR beta chain was observed in a study of metastatic and nonmetastatic thyroid tumors. This clone was counted many times. The antigen is unknown. Through MiXCR, TCRdb re-clonotyped the PCR reads. Of 26,000 or so clones listed, approximately 15% are singletons. General study results and limits: Relative to benign nodules, malignant thyroid tumors were reportedly characterized by significantly elevated TCR beta diversity in blood and tumor.

None of the patients had undergone any treatment ahead of thyroid surgery. The V gene lost 5 bases and the J gene lost 5 bases, with 18 bases spanning the gap. Germline V lookup: CDR1 LGHDT, CDR2 YNNKEL (reference sequence). CDR3 length: 15 amino acids. The sample comprised blood. The TCR originated in a male donor with papillary thyroid cancer or a benign thyroid nodule (not recorded which). Some clones in this sample may be carry-over from other donors' samples. V usage is TRBV3-1 and J usage is TRBJ2-5; the D gene could be TRBD1 or TRBD2 (7 bases each). The DNA for the CDR3 is TGTGCCAGCAGCGGACGACCAGGGGGGGGCGAGACCCAGTACTTC. Protein sequence: CASSGRPGGGETQYF.